A single T cell receptor (beta chain) is shown here with its context. The data were obtained in a study of blood T cell repertoires in COVID-19. Study information: Specimens from acute and convalescent COVID-19 originated in the United States, Italy and Spain. PBMCs, B-cell-depleted T cells, or T cells provided the cDNA or gDNA that made up the material.

Authors' analysis steps: Amplification with reference gene primers provided the estimates of nucleated cell counts. This table comes from immunoSEQ multiplex PCR, and its TCRdb copy is limited to in-frame clones, with some not included. The V and J calls and the clone size are those of that table, but D and trimming were determined from the DNA. The sample gives around 67,000 clones, approximately 86% of which show up once; around 16% is in the top ten. This CDR3 comprises 12 residues. Per the germline V gene, CDR1 is GTSNPN and CDR2 is SVGIG (reference sequence). V lost 2 bases to trimming and J lost 7 bases; unmatched junction nucleotides: 4.

Sequencing was carried out using peripheral blood. The origin of this receptor is a man older than 75 with active COVID-19. This chain connects TRBV30 to TRBJ1-1; 7 nucleotides agree with TRBD1. The CDR3 is CAWSPGGIEAFF. CDR3 nucleotides: TGTGCCTGGAGTCCAGGGGGTATTGAAGCTTTCTTT.